The sequence of this T cell receptor beta chain was determined in a study of OX40 agonist ivuxolimab in advanced cancers. Background on the study: A history of anti-PD-1, anti-PD-L1 or anti-CTLA-4 therapy was acceptable, and 40% had some. Overall study findings and caveats: Clonal expansion in partial responders at 0.1-3.0 mg/kg ranked among the lowest. At 0.1 to 3.0 mg/kg, clonal expansion of CD4+ and CD8+ blood T cells had occurred by week 6.

A remark on this clone: Its antigen is undetermined.

The assay was immunoSEQ multiplex PCR, and TCRdb's table has in-frame clones only and misses some. The sample has under 95,000 clones; around 87% are singletons. The specimen was CD4+ or CD8+ T cells sorted from blood, collected in a trial of the OX40 agonist ivuxolimab. This TCR was sampled from an adult with an advanced solid tumor such as melanoma, head and neck, liver or kidney cancer.

DNA for the CDR3: TGTGCCAGCACCTCGCTAGCAGCAGCCTACGAGCAGTACTTC. This gives the protein CASTSLAAAYEQYF. V is TRBV6-6 and J is TRBJ2-7; D possibly corresponds to TRBD2 (5 bases). Germline V gene data show CDR1 as MNHNY and CDR2 as SVGAGI (reference sequence). V shed 7 bases and J shed 2 bases, with 15 bases lying between them. The CDR3 contains 14 residues.